The following is a T cell receptor (beta chain) sequence with its context. The antigen is unknown. The assay was immunoSEQ multiplex PCR, and TCRdb's table has in-frame clones only and misses some. The sample shows 140,000 to 150,000 clones, 75% to 80% of them seen only once. The sample comes from a study of cytotoxic CD8 clonotypes in ibrutinib-treated CLL. Study details: Response samples were drawn at a median of roughly 13 months of treatment, range 6 to 36. Across samples, productive templates numbered around 260,000 and productive rearrangements reached about 100,000 on average. General study points: Sustained-remission and progressing patients diverged in sampling times. Clonality increased at ibrutinib response and stayed stable in sustained remission. At progression, however, it fell back toward baseline.

Germline-derived CDR1 and CDR2 are SGHNT and YENEEA. V lost 5 bases to trimming and J lost 7 bases; unmatched junction nucleotides: 7. The CDR3 spans 16 residues. This receptor was obtained from a human donor with chronic lymphocytic leukemia. This sequence joins TRBV11-3 and TRBJ2-1, with 14 bases identical to TRBD2. The specimen comprised PBMCs, sampled after 24 months of ibrutinib treatment. CDR3 loop: CASSPRLAGGPNEQFF. CDR3 in DNA: TGTGCCAGCAGCCCCAGACTAGCGGGGGGGCCTAATGAGCAGTTCTTC. The full variable domain, its missing parts supplied by reference TRBV11-3 and TRBJ2-1, is EAGVVQSPRYKIIEKKQPVAFWCNPISGHNTLYWYLQNLGQGPELLIRYENEEAVDDSQLPKDRFSAERLKGVDSTLKIQPAELGDSAVYLCASSPRLAGGPNEQFFGPGTRLTVL.